The 9 T cell receptor beta chains listed next were all sequenced from one sample in a study of blood T cell repertoires in COVID-19. The table came from immunoSEQ multiplex PCR; TCRdb's copy has only in-frame clones and leaves some out. Here the sample spans about 270,000 clones, about four fifths being singletons. The sample comprised peripheral blood. The receptor source for this set is a woman younger than 30 with acute or convalescent COVID-19.

There are a few counts of this clone. The chain is built from TRBV27 and TRBJ2-1; D gene ambiguous. Trimming took off 4 bases at V and 0 bases at J, with 10 bases between the two ends. The CDR3 has 15 residues. Germline CDR1 and CDR2: MNHEY and SMNVEV (reference sequence). The CDR3 here is CASSSTASSYNEQFF. The CDR3 coding sequence is TGTGCCAGCAGTTCCACAGCCAGCTCCTACAATGAGCAGTTCTTC.

The chain joins TRBV9 to TRBJ2-5, with D perhaps matching TRBD1 (6 bases). With 3 bases removed from V and 5 bases from J, the gap between germline ends came to 17 bases. Germline V gene sequence: CDR1 SGDLS, CDR2 YYNGEE. The CDR3 contains 15 residues. The CDR3 bases are TGTGCCAGCAGCGCTAGGACAGACGCGAGGGAGACCCAGTACTTC. Translating it yields CASSARTDARETQYF.

The chain combines TRBV6-2 or TRBV6-3 with TRBJ2-5; D is uncertain. V was cut by 2 bases and J by 4 bases, with 8 bases left in between. This CDR3 is built from 13 residues. The V gene's germline CDR1 is MNHEY and CDR2 SVGEGT. The CDR3 DNA is TGTGCCAGCAGTTACGTTCCCCGAGAGACCCAGTACTTC. Protein product: CASSYVPRETQYF.

As regards this clone: The same CDR3 also results from other DNA sequences found in this sample. The chain has TRBV9 and TRBJ1-1; D is undetermined. The CDR3 covers 14 residues. The germline V and J ends were trimmed by 1 base and 1 base, with 8 bases remaining between them. CDR1 SGDLS and CDR2 YYNGEE come from the germline V gene. CDR3 DNA sequence: TGTGCCAGCAGCGTATCAGGAGGGAACACTGAAGCTTTCTTT. Translating it yields CASSVSGGNTEAFF.

The V call is TRBV7-9, the J call TRBJ1-2; D may be TRBD1 (5 bases). The CDR3 runs to 13 residues. Germline values: CDR1 SEHNR, CDR2 FQNEAQ (reference sequence). V lost 4 bases, J lost 2 bases, and 8 bases lay in between. CDR3 sequence (DNA): TGTGCCAGCAGCTCTGACAGCAACTATGGCTACACCTTC. Protein sequence: CASSSDSNYGYTF.

The V and J genes are TRBV5-1 and TRBJ1-5; D unclear. This CDR3 is 15 amino acids long. Germline CDR1 reads SGHRS; CDR2 reads YFSETQ. V was cut by 4 bases and J by 2 bases, with 13 bases left in between. The CDR3 reads CASSRDGEGNQPQHF. CDR3 in DNA: TGCGCCAGCAGCCGTGACGGTGAGGGCAATCAGCCCCAGCATTTT.

The V gene is TRBV14, the J gene TRBJ2-3; 7 bases align to TRBD2. Trimming removed 1 base from V and 3 bases from J; junction bases left unmatched: 10. CDR3 length equals 17 residues. The germline gives CDR1 SGHDN, CDR2 FVKESK. CDR3 region: CASSQALLGGVTDTQYF. The CDR3 DNA reads as TGTGCCAGCAGCCAAGCGCTTCTTGGGGGGGTGACAGATACGCAGTATTTT.

There are a few counts of this clone. This rearrangement joins TRBV5-4 to TRBJ2-3; TRBD2 aligns across 11 bases. The germline V gene encodes CDR1 SGHNT and CDR2 YYREEE (reference sequence). The CDR3 is made up of 18 amino acids. V lost 3 bases, J lost 1 base, and 10 bases stayed unmatched. CDR3 in DNA: TGTGCCAGCAGCTCCCGATCTAGCGGGAGGAGGGGCACAGATACGCAGTATTTT. The encoded protein is CASSSRSSGRRGTDTQYF.

For this clone: The germline gene is not matched at one end of the junction; a read error may be the cause. The chain carries TRBV7-7 and TRBJ2-1, with 8 bases matching TRBD2. The V gene's germline CDR1 is SSHAT and CDR2 FNYEAQ (reference sequence). CDR3 length: 15 residues. The CDR3 DNA reads as TGTGCTAGCAGCCTTCGACTAGCGACATACAATGAGCAGTTCTTC. Protein product: CASSLRLATYNEQFF.